The 27 T cell receptor beta chains listed next were all sequenced from one sample in a study of identical twins. TCRdb recomputed calls from the 5' RACE reads with MiXCR, one row per CDR3 protein. There are about 890,000 distinct CDR3 sequences in the sample; roughly an eighth occur only once, and around 1.5% lies in the top ten. This sample was shared with a second study, whose subject was yellow fever vaccine responses in identical twins.

Material: PBMCs. The receptors stem from a woman between 18 and 29 years old in good health.

The V call is TRBV28, the J call TRBJ2-3, with D possibly TRBD1 on 6 matching bases. The V and J ends lost 3 bases and 1 base respectively, with 11 bases between them. This CDR3 has 15 amino acids. Germline V gene sequence: CDR1 MDHEN, CDR2 SYDVKM. CDR3 residues: CASSLTGPRTDTQYF. The CDR3 nucleotides are TGTGCCAGCAGTTTGACAGGTCCCCGCACAGATACGCAGTATTTT.

The V call is TRBV29-1, the J call TRBJ2-1; D perhaps matches TRBD2 (6 bases). Germline CDR1 and CDR2: SQVTM and ANQGSEA. This CDR3 contains 12 residues. The V end lost 8 bases, the J end lost 9 bases, and 17 bases lay between the germline ends. The CDR3 DNA sequence: TGCAGCCCGGTGGGGCCGGGAGTTGAGCAGTTCTTC. Translation gives CSPVGPGVEQFF.

The rearrangement links TRBV10-3 to TRBJ2-7; 10 bases match TRBD1. The CDR3 has 16 amino acids. CDR1 and CDR2 (germline): ENHRY, SYGVKD. Losses at the gene ends were 2 bases for V and 2 bases for J; bases not matched to a gene: 6. The CDR3 nucleotides read TGTGCCATCAGTGAGCCCGGGACAGGGGCCGCCTACGAGCAGTACTTC. Residues: CAISEPGTGAAYEQYF.

V gene TRBV7-8 combines with J gene TRBJ2-7; D gene uncertain. V lost 5 bases, J lost 0 bases, and 14 bases lay in between. The length of the CDR3 is 15 residues. Germline V gene lookup returns CDR1 SGHVS and CDR2 FQNEAQ. The CDR3 here is CASSDNQLSSYEQYV. In nucleotides, the CDR3 is TGTGCCAGCAGCGATAACCAGTTGAGCTCCTACGAGCAGTACGTC.

The chain employs TRBV20-1 and TRBJ1-6, with D tentatively TRBD1 (5 bases). Germline V gene sequence: CDR1 DFQATT, CDR2 SNEGSKA (reference sequence). V lost 3 bases to trimming and J lost 7 bases, with 16 bases between them. The length of the CDR3 is 15 residues. The CDR3, as DNA: TGCAGTGCTAGGCTAACCGGGACGCTAAATTCACCCCTCCACTTT. Translated, it gives CSARLTGTLNSPLHF.

This clonotype showed up just a few times. V usage is TRBV4-2 and J usage is TRBJ2-7, with TRBD2 identical over 7 bases. This CDR3 has 14 amino acids. Germline V CDR1 and CDR2: LGHNA, YNFKEQ. The V segment lost 4 bases and the J segment 5 bases; nucleotides outside the gene matches: 8. This chain's CDR3 is CASSLRTSENEQYF. The CDR3 DNA reads as TGTGCCAGCAGCCTCCGGACTAGTGAAAACGAGCAGTACTTC.

This clonotype was seen a few times. The chain combines TRBV24-1 with TRBJ1-5; the D is unclear. Trimming cost V 3 bases and J 6 bases, with 14 bases left between them. The CDR3 runs 15 residues. Germline V gives CDR1 KGHDR, CDR2 SFDVKD. This CDR3 is CATSDANMGSQPQHF. The CDR3 coding sequence is TGTGCCACCAGTGATGCTAACATGGGCAGTCAGCCCCAGCATTTT.

This clonotype was detected once. This chain links TRBV7-8 with TRBJ2-3; D might be TRBD2 (6 bases). CDR1 and CDR2 (germline): SGHVS, FQNEAQ. V was cut by 3 bases and J by 5 bases, with 12 bases left in between. The CDR3 spans 14 residues. CDR3 residues: CASSFLGGIDTQYF. DNA of the CDR3: TGTGCCAGCAGCTTTTTAGGAGGGATAGATACGCAGTATTTT.

In this sample, this clonotype turned up many times. The rearrangement joins TRBV15 to TRBJ2-1; 13 nucleotides line up with TRBD2. This CDR3 contains 15 residues. Germline CDR1 is LNHNV and CDR2 is YYDKDF (reference sequence). V shed 4 bases, J shed 8 bases, and the junction held 5 bases outside the gene matches. This chain's CDR3 is CATSTGTSGADEQFF. CDR3 in DNA: TGTGCCACCAGCACGGGGACTAGCGGGGCAGATGAGCAGTTCTTC.

This clonotype was detected many times. The CDR3 DNA reads as TGTGCCAGCCTGGGAAGGGGGCTCGCTGGAAACACCATATATTTT. Translating gives CASLGRGLAGNTIYF. The chain joins TRBV3-1 to TRBJ1-3; 7 bases line up with TRBD1. V lost 8 bases to trimming and J lost 2 bases; unmatched junction nucleotides: 9. This CDR3 is built from 15 residues. Germline V gives CDR1 LGHDT, CDR2 YNNKEL (reference sequence).

This clonotype was recorded many times. V and J are TRBV6-2 or TRBV6-3 and TRBJ2-3; D is unclear. The germline V gene has CDR1 MNHEY and CDR2 SVGEGT. Trimming took off 2 bases at V and 3 bases at J, with 12 bases between the two ends. This CDR3 is 15 amino acids long. In DNA, the CDR3 is TGTGCCAGCAGTTACCGGAAAATCTTAACAGATACGCAGTATTTT. Amino acid sequence: CASSYRKILTDTQYF.

There are a few counts of this clonotype. The chain employs TRBV20-1 and TRBJ2-1; 13 nucleotides agree with TRBD2. The ends lost 3 bases at V and 9 bases at J; junction bases unmatched: 11. Germline CDR1 reads DFQATT; CDR2 reads SNEGSKA (reference sequence). CDR3 size: 16 residues. DNA of the CDR3: TGCAGTGCTAGTCCTATGAGGACTAGCGGGGGTTTTGAGCAGTTCTTC. Translated: CSASPMRTSGGFEQFF.

V usage is TRBV6-1 and J usage is TRBJ2-1; 7 bases are a match to TRBD2. CDR3 length: 15 residues. V gave up 5 bases and J gave up 2 bases; unmatched junction bases: 6. Per germline, CDR1 MNHNS and CDR2 SASEGT. CDR3 DNA sequence: TGTGCCAGCAGTAAACTAGCGCAAACCTACAATGAGCAGTTCTTC. Protein: CASSKLAQTYNEQFF.

This clonotype has at least ten counts. V and J are TRBV24-1 and TRBJ2-2; D not certain. The germline gives CDR1 KGHDR, CDR2 SFDVKD. The CDR3 is 14 residues long. Trimming shortened V by 5 bases and J by 0 bases, and 6 bases separated the two germline ends. The CDR3 DNA sequence: TGTGCCACCAGTGGCCGTACGAACACCGGGGAGCTGTTTTTT. Its translation: CATSGRTNTGELFF.

The rearrangement links TRBV2 to TRBJ2-2; possibly TRBD1 or TRBD2 for D (5 bases each). CDR3 length equals 14 residues. Trimming shortened V by 6 bases and J by 2 bases, and 10 bases separated the two germline ends. Germline lookup yields CDR1 SNHLY and CDR2 FYNNEI. CDR3 sequence (DNA): TGTGCCAGCAGGGGGACCATAAACACCGGGGAGCTGTTTTTT. Amino acids: CASRGTINTGELFF.

The rearrangement joins TRBV6-1 to TRBJ2-6, with D possibly being TRBD1 (6 bases). The CDR3 has 17 amino acids. CDR1 and CDR2 (germline): MNHNS, SASEGT. The V and J ends lost 5 bases and 0 bases respectively, with 14 bases between them. CDR3 sequence: CASSLRDTRSGANVLTF. The DNA of the CDR3 is TGTGCCAGCAGTCTCCGGGACACCCGCTCTGGGGCCAACGTCCTGACTTTC.

This clonotype has more than one count but fewer than ten. The CDR3, as DNA: TGTGCCAGCAGCCCCCGACAGGGTTGGACCGGGGAGCTGTTTTTT. Protein product: CASSPRQGWTGELFF. The rearrangement links TRBV7-9 to TRBJ2-2; 7 bases match TRBD1. V trimming: 5 bases; J trimming: 5 bases; junction bases outside the gene matches: 8. Germline CDR1 is SEHNR and CDR2 is FQNEAQ (reference sequence). This CDR3 region has 15 residues.

The chain has TRBV5-1 and TRBJ2-7; the D gene could be TRBD1 or TRBD2 (5 bases each). Trimming shortened V by 5 bases and J by 1 base, and 16 bases separated the two germline ends. Germline V CDR1 and CDR2: SGHRS, YFSETQ. The CDR3 has 15 residues. CDR3 DNA sequence: TGCGCCAGCAGACCTAGGTGGGGGACGTCCTACGAGCAGTACTTC. Translated, it gives CASRPRWGTSYEQYF.

This clonotype was detected a few times. V gene TRBV24-1 combines with J gene TRBJ2-1, with a tentative D call TRBD1 (5 bases). This CDR3 is 14 amino acids long. Per germline, CDR1 KGHDR and CDR2 SFDVKD. Trimming cost V 4 bases and J 8 bases, with 14 bases left between them. The CDR3 DNA is TGTGCCACCAGTGACCTGCCCAGGGATGATGAGCAGTTCTTC. Residues: CATSDLPRDDEQFF.

This clonotype was seen a handful of times. The chain combines TRBV2 with TRBJ2-3; D gene ambiguous. The CDR3 is made up of 14 amino acids. V was clipped by 4 bases and J by 2 bases, with 10 bases between them. From germline, CDR1 is SNHLY and CDR2 FYNNEI. CDR3 protein: CASSALQTTDTQYF. The CDR3 DNA follows: TGTGCCAGCAGTGCGCTCCAGACCACAGATACGCAGTATTTT.

J is TRBJ2-1 and V is TRBV20-1, with a possible D match to TRBD1 (5 bases). The CDR3 is 13 amino acids. Per the germline V gene, CDR1 is DFQATT and CDR2 is SNEGSKA (reference sequence). V lost 5 bases, J lost 0 bases, and 8 bases lay in between. DNA of the CDR3: TGCAGTGCTCCAGGGATCTCCTACAATGAGCAGTTCTTC. It is translated as CSAPGISYNEQFF.

Of note for this clonotype: A clone one base away is much larger, so this may be a read error. The chain has TRBV7-8 and TRBJ1-2; no clear D. V lost 6 bases and J lost 5, with 19 bases in between. The germline CDR1 and CDR2 sequences are SGHVS and FQNEAQ. The length of the CDR3 is 15 residues. CDR3 sequence: CASSEKAHPKYGYTF. DNA for the CDR3: TGTGCCAGCAGTGAAAAGGCGCATCCAAAATATGGCTACACCTTC.

The chain joins TRBV6-4 to TRBJ2-1; 10 bases map to TRBD2. V was pared by 3 bases and J by 9 bases, with 8 bases of the junction left unmatched. CDR3 length equals 15 residues. Germline CDR1 and CDR2: MRHNA and SNTAGT. CDR3 sequence (DNA): TGTGCCAGCAGTGAGAGCGGGGGGGCAGCAATTGAGCAGTTCTTC. This translates into CASSESGGAAIEQFF.

This sequence joins TRBV5-5 and TRBJ1-5; tentatively, D is TRBD1 (5 bases). The CDR3 is made up of 15 amino acids. Trimming pared 6 bases from V and 4 bases from J, leaving 17 bases between. CDR1 and CDR2 from the germline V gene are SGHKS and YYEKEE (reference sequence). The CDR3 sequence: CASTYMTGDNQPQHF. The CDR3 DNA reads as TGTGCCAGCACCTACATGACGGGGGATAATCAGCCCCAGCATTTT.

This clonotype occurred a few times. V and J are TRBV7-8 and TRBJ2-3; 8 nucleotides match TRBD2. V lost 4 bases and J lost 4; bases outside the gene matches: 7. The CDR3 is 15 amino acids. Germline loops: CDR1 SGHVS, CDR2 FQNEAQ. In DNA, the CDR3 is TGTGCCAGCAGCTGGGTTAGCGGGGTAGCAGATACGCAGTATTTT. Its protein product is CASSWVSGVADTQYF.

The CDR3 DNA reads TGCAGCGCTCACCTTGGGACAGGGTCCTACAATGAGCAGTTCTTC. This translates into CSAHLGTGSYNEQFF. V and J are TRBV29-1 and TRBJ2-1, with TRBD1 matching over 9 bases. Germline CDR1 SQVTM, CDR2 ANQGSEA. The CDR3 has 15 residues. V lost 7 bases, J lost 1 base, and 8 bases stayed unmatched.

The rearrangement links TRBV2 to TRBJ2-7; D is uncertain. The CDR3 runs to 15 residues. Trimming shortened V by 2 bases and J by 0 bases, and 11 bases separated the two germline ends. CDR1 and CDR2 (germline): SNHLY, FYNNEI. The CDR3 reads CASSELRFSSYEQYF. The CDR3 DNA reads as TGTGCCAGCAGTGAATTGAGGTTCTCCTCCTACGAGCAGTACTTC.